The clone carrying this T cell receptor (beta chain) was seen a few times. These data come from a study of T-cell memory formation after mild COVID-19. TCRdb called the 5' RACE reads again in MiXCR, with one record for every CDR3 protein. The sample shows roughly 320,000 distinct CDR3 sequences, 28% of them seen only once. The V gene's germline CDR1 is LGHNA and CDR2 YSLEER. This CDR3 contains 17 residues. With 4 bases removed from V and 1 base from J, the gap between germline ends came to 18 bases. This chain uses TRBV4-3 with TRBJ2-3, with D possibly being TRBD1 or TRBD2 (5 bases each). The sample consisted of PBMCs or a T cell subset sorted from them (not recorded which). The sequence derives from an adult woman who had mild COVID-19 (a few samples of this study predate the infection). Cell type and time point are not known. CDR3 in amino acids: CASSLEPGPLGTDTQYF. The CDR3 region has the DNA TGCGCCAGCAGCCTAGAACCGGGGCCCTTGGGCACAGATACGCAGTATTTT.